The 22 T cell receptor beta chains in this list originate from one sample, sequenced in a study of beta chain features in type 1 diabetes. Findings and caveats of the study: In all four CD4+ subsets, TCRB CDR3 length was significantly, moderately reduced in type 1 diabetes.

Expressed TCRB transcripts were sequenced after all isolated RNA was converted to cDNA. Clones were sequenced by immunoSEQ multiplex PCR, and TCRdb holds only the in-frame ones, with some missing. The top ten hold 0.028% of the sample, which has 240,000 or so clones, around 21% seen once. These receptors have no identified antigens. Sequencing was carried out using naive CD4+ T cells from blood. These receptors were collected from a woman between 40 and 55 years old with type 1 diabetes.

The genes are TRBV28 and TRBJ2-4, with D possibly matching TRBD1 (6 bases). Germline CDR1 reads MDHEN; CDR2 reads SYDVKM. The CDR3 is 13 amino acids. V lost 4 bases and J lost 9, with 13 bases in between. The CDR3 nucleotides read TGTGCCAGCAGTTCCGGACAGTTGGGCATTCAGTACTTC. Residues: CASSSGQLGIQYF.

The V call is TRBV5-1, the J call TRBJ1-2; D not resolved. Germline CDR1 reads SGHRS; CDR2 reads YFSETQ. The V end lost 0 bases, the J end lost 4 bases, and 10 bases lay between the germline ends. CDR3 size: 14 residues. The CDR3 reads CASSLGLSLYGYTF. The CDR3 DNA sequence: TGCGCCAGCAGCTTGGGGCTTTCGCTCTATGGCTACACCTTC.

This chain links TRBV11-2 with TRBJ1-1; TRBD1 agrees at 8 bases. After removal of 5 bases from V and 5 bases from J, the junction contained 4 bases not matched to a gene. This CDR3 is 13 amino acids long. Germline V gene sequence: CDR1 SGHAT, CDR2 FQNNGV. The CDR3 spells CASSTDRETEAFF. CDR3 bases: TGTGCCAGCAGCACGGACAGGGAGACTGAAGCTTTCTTT.

This clone was observed a few times. The V gene is TRBV28, the J gene TRBJ2-3, with 9 bases lining up with TRBD1. Germline lookup yields CDR1 MDHEN and CDR2 SYDVKM. CDR3 length equals 14 residues. V trimming: 4 bases; J trimming: 5 bases; junction bases outside the gene matches: 4. As DNA, the CDR3 is TGTGCCAGCAGTTCCCCGACAGGGGGAGATACGCAGTATTTT. Translation gives CASSSPTGGDTQYF.

In this sample, this clone turned up a few times. V and J are TRBV19 and TRBJ2-1; weak D call: TRBD1 (6 bases). The CDR3 totals 13 residues. The ends were cut back, 1 base at V and 8 bases at J, with 9 bases in the middle. The germline V gene has CDR1 LNHDA and CDR2 SQIVND (reference sequence). The CDR3 loop is CASSIVGAYEQFF. In DNA, the CDR3 is TGTGCCAGTAGTATAGTGGGGGCGTATGAGCAGTTCTTC. Together with reference TRBV19 and TRBJ2-1, the CDR3 gives the full variable domain: DGGITQSPKYLFRKEGQNVTLSCEQNLNHDAMYWYRQDPGQGLRLIYYSQIVNDFQKGDIAEGYSVSREKKESFPLTVTSAQKNPTAFYLCASSIVGAYEQFFGPGTRLTVL.

This clone was seen a handful of times. The rearrangement uses TRBV4-1 and TRBJ2-1; 8 bases agree with TRBD1. The length of the CDR3 is 14 residues. In germline, CDR1 is MGHRA, CDR2 YSYEKL. The V and J ends lost 4 bases and 8 bases, in that order; junction bases with no gene match: 7. CDR3 in amino acids: CASSPRTGFDEQFF. CDR3 in DNA: TGCGCCAGCAGCCCCCGGACAGGGTTCGATGAGCAGTTCTTC.

This chain uses TRBV10-3 with TRBJ2-7; D possibly corresponds to TRBD1 (6 bases). The CDR3 sequence is 14 residues long. Trimming removed 7 bases at V and 2 bases at J, with 15 bases between. Germline V CDR1 and CDR2: ENHRY, SYGVKD. Here the CDR3 DNA reads TGTGCCATCACCAGGGACAAAGCTACCTACGAGCAGTACTTC. This codes for CAITRDKATYEQYF.

The chain has TRBV10-3 and TRBJ2-7, with 8 nucleotides matching TRBD1. The V gene end was trimmed by 10 bases and the J gene end by 5 bases; junction bases not matched to a gene: 10. In germline, CDR1 is ENHRY, CDR2 SYGVKD. CDR3 length: 13 residues. CDR3 sequence reads: CASQDRDNNEQYF. Here the CDR3 DNA reads TGTGCCAGCCAGGACAGGGACAATAACGAGCAGTACTTC.

The chain combines TRBV9 with TRBJ2-1; TRBD2 agrees at 7 bases. Trimming took 0 bases from V and 2 from J; bases not matched to a gene: 5. The CDR3 length is 16 residues. Germline V gives CDR1 SGDLS, CDR2 YYNGEE. The CDR3 here is CASSVAPGGAYNEQFF. In nucleotides, the CDR3 is TGTGCCAGCAGCGTAGCCCCGGGAGGAGCCTACAATGAGCAGTTCTTC.

The rearrangement links TRBV7-3 to TRBJ1-6; no definite D call. This CDR3 is built from 13 residues. Deletions cut 5 bases from V and 10 bases from J, with 12 bases between. CDR1 SGHTA and CDR2 FQGTGA come from the germline V gene. CDR3 residues: CASSAQGGSPLHF. The CDR3 DNA sequence: TGTGCCAGCAGCGCCCAAGGAGGGTCACCCCTCCACTTT.

The genes are TRBV28 and TRBJ2-5; a possible D gene is TRBD2 (6 bases). Germline V gene lookup returns CDR1 MDHEN and CDR2 SYDVKM. CDR3 length: 14 amino acids. V was cut by 6 bases and J by 2 bases, with 13 bases left in between. DNA of the CDR3: TGTGCCAGCAGATCCTTGACTAGGCAAGAGACCCAGTACTTC. Its translation is CASRSLTRQETQYF. Supplemented by reference TRBV28 and TRBJ2-5, the full variable domain reads DVKVTQSSRYLVKRTGEKVFLECVQDMDHENMFWYRQDPGLGLRLIYFSYDVKMKEKGDIPEGYSVSREKKERFSLILESASTNQTSMYLCASRSLTRQETQYFGPGTRLLVL.

The chain has TRBV4-1 and TRBJ1-2, with D possibly TRBD1 on 5 matching bases. The CDR3 totals 13 residues. CDR1 is MGHRA and CDR2 is YSYEKL in the germline V gene. With 1 base removed from V and 3 bases from J, the gap between germline ends came to 6 bases. The DNA of the CDR3 is TGCGCCAGCAGCCAAGGACAGCACTATGGCTACACCTTC. Its translation is CASSQGQHYGYTF.

This clone was detected only a few times. This chain connects TRBV5-4 to TRBJ2-5; D is possibly TRBD1 (5 bases). V lost 1 base and J 5 bases, leaving 9 bases between the germline ends. This CDR3 is built from 13 residues. Germline lookup yields CDR1 SGHNT and CDR2 YYREEE (reference sequence). The CDR3 DNA sequence: TGTGCCAGCAGCTTGAGGGGTGGGGAGACCCAGTACTTC. Protein product: CASSLRGGETQYF.

The J gene is TRBJ1-5, the V gene TRBV28; D is ambiguous. Germline V gene sequence: CDR1 MDHEN, CDR2 SYDVKM. The germline V and J ends were trimmed by 3 bases and 6 bases, with 6 bases remaining between them. The length of the CDR3 is 12 residues. CDR3 nucleotide sequence: TGTGCCAGCAGTTTTCTCGGTCAGCCCCAGCATTTT. This codes for CASSFLGQPQHF.

A few counts support this clone. CDR3 amino acids: CASSSAGLADTQYF. In DNA, the CDR3 is TGCGCCAGCAGCTCGGCAGGTTTGGCAGATACGCAGTATTTT. The V gene is TRBV5-1, the J gene TRBJ2-3; D gene unclear. CDR1 SGHRS and CDR2 YFSETQ come from the germline V gene. The CDR3 is made up of 14 amino acids. Trimming took 3 bases from V and 4 from J, leaving 12 bases between them.

This chain links TRBV9 with TRBJ2-5; the D gene is possibly TRBD2 (5 bases). CDR3 length: 15 amino acids. Trimming took off 1 base at V and 7 bases at J, with 17 bases between the two ends. Per germline, CDR1 SGDLS and CDR2 YYNGEE. The CDR3 DNA reads as TGTGCCAGCAGCGTAAGCGGCGCCCGGTCGGGGACCCAGTACTTC. It codes for CASSVSGARSGTQYF.

This clone was observed a handful of times. The rearrangement uses TRBV5-1 and TRBJ2-2; D may be TRBD2 (5 bases). This CDR3 is 15 amino acids long. Germline V CDR1 and CDR2: SGHRS, YFSETQ. The V end lost 2 bases, the J end lost 0 bases, and 8 bases lay between the germline ends. CDR3 DNA sequence: TGCGCCAGCAGCTTAAGCGGAGCGAACACCGGGGAGCTGTTTTTT. Translating gives CASSLSGANTGELFF.

The chain employs TRBV2 and TRBJ1-5, with TRBD1 matching 8 bases. V shed 7 bases, J shed 7 bases, and the junction held 9 bases outside the gene matches. The germline CDR1 and CDR2 sequences are SNHLY and FYNNEI. The CDR3 is 14 amino acids. Here the CDR3 DNA reads TGTGCCAGCAACTCTGGACAGGGAGAACAGCCCCAGCATTTT. Translated, it gives CASNSGQGEQPQHF. Supplemented by reference TRBV2 and TRBJ1-5, the full variable domain reads EPEVTQTPSHQVTQMGQEVILRCVPISNHLYFYWYRQILGQKVEFLVSFYNNEISEKSEIFDDQFSVERPDGSNFTLKIRSTKLEDSAMYFCASNSGQGEQPQHFGDGTRLSIL.

This rearrangement joins TRBV13 to TRBJ2-1; D unclear. The CDR3 contains 14 residues. V was pared by 3 bases and J by 0 bases, with 6 bases between. Germline V gives CDR1 PRHDT, CDR2 FYEKMQ (reference sequence). The CDR3 DNA reads as TGTGCCAGCAGCTTGACGGGCTCCTACAATGAGCAGTTCTTC. Amino acid sequence: CASSLTGSYNEQFF.

The V gene is TRBV28, the J gene TRBJ1-5, with TRBD1 matching over 7 bases. The germline gives CDR1 MDHEN, CDR2 SYDVKM. Trimming at V came to 8 bases and at J to 8 bases, leaving 6 bases not matched to a gene. The CDR3 spans 12 residues. CDR3 protein: CASEVGGEPQHF. CDR3 bases: TGTGCCAGCGAAGTAGGGGGCGAGCCCCAGCATTTT.

This clone was picked up a small number of times. The chain carries TRBV29-1 and TRBJ1-2; D is unresolved. CDR1 SQVTM and CDR2 ANQGSEA come from the germline V gene. The germline V and J ends were trimmed by 5 bases and 2 bases, with 12 bases remaining between them. The CDR3 loop spans 13 amino acids. The CDR3 bases are TGCAGCGTTAGCGGGGATTCGAACTATGGCTACACCTTC. The encoded protein is CSVSGDSNYGYTF.

The rearrangement links TRBV7-3 to TRBJ1-1; 7 positions agree with TRBD1. Germline CDR1 is SGHTA and CDR2 is FQGTGA. The CDR3 loop spans 16 amino acids. V lost 1 base to trimming and J lost 0 bases; unmatched junction nucleotides: 5. CDR3 sequence: CASSLNQGGMNTEAFF. Here the CDR3 DNA reads TGTGCCAGCAGCTTAAATCAGGGGGGCATGAACACTGAAGCTTTCTTT.